The source of this T cell receptor (beta chain) is a study of T cell clonotyping in hematopoietic cell transplantation. Study-level background: Cytoreduction preceded collection of pretransplant recipient samples. Study conclusions and caveats: Few recipient clonotypes overlapped donors; over 95% were de novo at given depth. Graft donor and pretransplant recipient Inverse Simpson Index values predicted broader posttransplant TCR diversity. No sorting was done, leaving CD4 and CD8 contributions mixed.

V gave up 1 base and J gave up 3 bases, with 8 bases separating them. Germline assignment: CDR1 SGHRS and CDR2 YFSETQ. The CDR3 has 14 amino acids. Profiled with immunoSEQ multiplex PCR; TCRdb holds only in-frame clones, not every one. Among over 6,000 clones listed, about 91% were seen once. To note about this clone: The antigen is undetermined.

Time point noted: recipient sample about 28 days before transplant, after cytoreduction. This clonotype originated in a man aged 30 to 45 with acute myeloid leukemia. Some clones in this sample may be carry-over from other donors' samples. The rearrangement uses TRBV5-1 and TRBJ2-1; D uncertain. Sequences were derived from peripheral blood mononuclear cells, sampled before stem cell transplant. The CDR3 region has the DNA TGCGCCAGCAGCTTGATTTCCGACTACAATGAGCAGTTCTTC. Translation gives CASSLISDYNEQFF.